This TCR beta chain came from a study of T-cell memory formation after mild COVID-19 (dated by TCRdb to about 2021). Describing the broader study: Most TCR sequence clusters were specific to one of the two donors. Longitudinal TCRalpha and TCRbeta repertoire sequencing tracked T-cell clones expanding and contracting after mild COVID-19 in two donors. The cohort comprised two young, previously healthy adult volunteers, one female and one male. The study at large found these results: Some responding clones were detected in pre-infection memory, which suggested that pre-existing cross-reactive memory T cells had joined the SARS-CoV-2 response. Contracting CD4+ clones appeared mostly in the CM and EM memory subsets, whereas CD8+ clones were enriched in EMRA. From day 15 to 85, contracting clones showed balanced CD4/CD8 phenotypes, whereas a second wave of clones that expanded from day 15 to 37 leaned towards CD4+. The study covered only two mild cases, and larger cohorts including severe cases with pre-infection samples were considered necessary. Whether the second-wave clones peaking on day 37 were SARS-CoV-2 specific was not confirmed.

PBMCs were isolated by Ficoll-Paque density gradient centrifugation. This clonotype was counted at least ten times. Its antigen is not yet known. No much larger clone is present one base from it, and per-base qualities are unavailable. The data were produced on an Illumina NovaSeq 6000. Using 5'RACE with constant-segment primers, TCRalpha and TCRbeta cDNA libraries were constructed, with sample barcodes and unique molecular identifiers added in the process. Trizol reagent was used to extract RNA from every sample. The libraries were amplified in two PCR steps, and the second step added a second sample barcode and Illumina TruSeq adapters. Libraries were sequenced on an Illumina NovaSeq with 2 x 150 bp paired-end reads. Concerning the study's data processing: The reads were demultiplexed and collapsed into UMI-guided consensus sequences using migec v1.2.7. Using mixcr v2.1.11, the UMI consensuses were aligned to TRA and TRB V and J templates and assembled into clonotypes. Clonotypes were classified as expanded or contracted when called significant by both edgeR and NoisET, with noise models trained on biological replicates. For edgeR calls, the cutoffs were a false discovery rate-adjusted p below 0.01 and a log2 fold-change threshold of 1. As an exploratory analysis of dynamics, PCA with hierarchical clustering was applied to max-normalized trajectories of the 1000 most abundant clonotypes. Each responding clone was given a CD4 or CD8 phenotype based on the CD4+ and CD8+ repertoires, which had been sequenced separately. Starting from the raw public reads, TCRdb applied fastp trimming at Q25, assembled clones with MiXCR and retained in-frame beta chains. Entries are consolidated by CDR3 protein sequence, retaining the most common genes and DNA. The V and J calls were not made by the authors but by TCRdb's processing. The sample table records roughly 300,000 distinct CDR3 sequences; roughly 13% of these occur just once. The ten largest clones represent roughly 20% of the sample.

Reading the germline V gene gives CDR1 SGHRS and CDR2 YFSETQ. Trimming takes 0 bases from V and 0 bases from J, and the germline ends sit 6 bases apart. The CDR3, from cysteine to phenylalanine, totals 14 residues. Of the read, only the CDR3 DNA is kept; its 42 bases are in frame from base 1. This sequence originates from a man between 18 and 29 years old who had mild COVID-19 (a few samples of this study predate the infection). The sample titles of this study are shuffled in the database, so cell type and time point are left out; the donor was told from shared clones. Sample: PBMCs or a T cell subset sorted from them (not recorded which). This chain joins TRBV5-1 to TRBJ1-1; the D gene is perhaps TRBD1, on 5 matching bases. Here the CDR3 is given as CASSLDRLNTEAFF. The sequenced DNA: TGCGCCAGCAGCTTGGACAGGTTGAACACTGAAGCTTTCTTT.